These 32 T cell receptor beta chains came from one sample sequenced in a study of blood T cell repertoires in COVID-19. Profiled with immunoSEQ multiplex PCR; TCRdb holds only in-frame clones, not every one. The repertoire includes about 180,000 clones, 80% to 85% of them detected once, and 6.5% to 8.5% sits in the top ten. Sequencing input: peripheral blood. The receptors stem from a woman aged 65 to 85 with COVID-19, enrolled during active disease.

For the CDR3, the DNA is TGTGCCAGCAGCACAGGGACCCGGAGCTCCTACAATGAGCAGTTCTTC. This sequence encodes CASSTGTRSSYNEQFF. The gene calls are TRBV9 and TRBJ2-1; a possible D gene is TRBD1 (6 bases). The CDR3 sequence is 16 residues long. Germline CDR1 reads SGDLS; CDR2 reads YYNGEE. V lost 4 bases, J lost 0 bases, and 14 bases lay in between. Combining the CDR3 with reference TRBV9 and TRBJ2-1 gives the whole variable domain DSGVTQTPKHLITATGQRVTLRCSPRSGDLSVYWYQQSLDQGLQFLIQYYNGEERAKGNILERFSAQQFPDLHSELNLSSLELGDSALYFCASSTGTRSSYNEQFFGPGTRLTVL.

The V gene is TRBV7-6, the J gene TRBJ1-2, with TRBD1 as a possible D gene (5 bases). V was shortened by 1 base and J by 6 bases, with 21 bases between the two germline ends. The CDR3 is made up of 17 amino acids. The germline gives CDR1 SGHVS, CDR2 FNYEAQ. CDR3 sequence: CASSLGGTGPPRDGYTF. In DNA form, the CDR3 reads TGTGCCAGCAGCTTAGGGGGAACAGGACCCCCCAGGGATGGCTACACCTTC.

The chain couples TRBV5-1 to TRBJ2-1; weak D call: TRBD1 (6 bases). Trimming shortened V by 0 bases and J by 5 bases, and 12 bases separated the two germline ends. This CDR3 contains 15 residues. The V gene's germline CDR1 is SGHRS and CDR2 YFSETQ. CDR3 DNA: TGCGCCAGCAGCTTGGGGGGGCTAAGCAACAATGAGCAGTTCTTC. Its translation is CASSLGGLSNNEQFF.

V gene TRBV9 combines with J gene TRBJ2-3; TRBD1 matches 9 bases. V gave up 6 bases and J gave up 6 bases; unmatched junction bases: 8. This CDR3 spans 14 amino acids. Germline loops: CDR1 SGDLS, CDR2 YYNGEE. The CDR3 sequence: CASTRTGVEDTQYF. Written as DNA, the CDR3 is TGTGCCAGCACGAGGACAGGGGTAGAGGATACGCAGTATTTT.

The chain uses TRBV11-2 and TRBJ1-2; maybe TRBD1 (5 bases). The CDR3 runs to 15 residues. Trimming cost V 5 bases and J 7 bases, with 20 bases left between them. The germline V gene encodes CDR1 SGHAT and CDR2 FQNNGV. This CDR3 reads CASSRAVRGSSGYTF. The DNA of the CDR3 is TGTGCCAGCAGCCGGGCGGTGCGGGGGTCGAGTGGCTACACCTTC.

V gene TRBV19 combines with J gene TRBJ1-5; 7 bases line up with TRBD1. The CDR3 consists of 16 residues. V trimming: 2 bases; J trimming: 3 bases; junction bases outside the gene matches: 7. In germline, CDR1 is LNHDA, CDR2 SQIVND (reference sequence). This CDR3 is CASSIRGQGDNQPQHF. As DNA, the CDR3 is TGTGCCAGTAGTATAAGGGGGCAGGGGGACAATCAGCCCCAGCATTTT.

This clone has a single count. V gene TRBV5-4 combines with J gene TRBJ2-5; TRBD1 matches at 10 bases. This CDR3 contains 17 residues. Trimming took 3 bases from V and 4 from J; bases not matched to a gene: 12. The germline V gene encodes CDR1 SGHNT and CDR2 YYREEE (reference sequence). The CDR3 loop is CASSYGAGTGVSETQYF. CDR3 DNA: TGTGCCAGCAGCTATGGCGCAGGGACAGGGGTTTCAGAGACCCAGTACTTC.

The chain joins TRBV29-1 to TRBJ1-4; D may be TRBD1 (5 bases). The V gene lost 6 bases and the J gene lost 2 bases, with 13 bases spanning the gap. The CDR3 has 14 amino acids. From germline, CDR1 is SQVTM and CDR2 ANQGSEA. The CDR3 nucleotides are TGCAGCGTCGGGGGTTTCGGGACTAATGAAAAACTGTTTTTT. Translated: CSVGGFGTNEKLFF.

This clone was seen once. The J gene is TRBJ2-2, the V gene TRBV11-2, with a weak D call TRBD1 (6 bases). Trimming took off 5 bases at V and 7 bases at J, with 17 bases between the two ends. The CDR3 is 15 amino acids. Germline loops: CDR1 SGHAT, CDR2 FQNNGV. CDR3 coding DNA: TGTGCCAGCAGCCCACTATTAGGACAGCTCGGGGAGCTGTTTTTT. Translated: CASSPLLGQLGELFF.

This clone has only one observation. The chain carries TRBV7-3 and TRBJ2-2, with D maybe TRBD2 (6 bases). Germline V gives CDR1 SGHTA, CDR2 FQGTGA. V dropped 6 bases and J dropped 7 bases, with 15 bases sitting between them. The CDR3 contains 14 residues. The CDR3 bases are TGTGCCAGCAGTGGGGTGGACTACGACGGGGAGCTGTTTTTT. It translates to CASSGVDYDGELFF.

The DNA for the CDR3 is TGTGCCAGCAGGCTAGCGGGGGGGCAGGGGCAGTTCTTC. Its translation is CASRLAGGQGQFF. The chain has TRBV6-5 and TRBJ2-1, with 12 bases fitting TRBD2. V lost 6 bases and J lost 12; bases outside the gene matches: 6. The CDR3 has 13 amino acids. The germline CDR1 and CDR2 sequences are MNHEY and SVGAGI.

The chain has TRBV30 and TRBJ1-2, with a tentative D call TRBD1 (6 bases). The CDR3 runs 13 residues. The V and J ends lost 3 bases and 3 bases respectively, with 11 bases between them. The germline V gene has CDR1 GTSNPN and CDR2 SVGIG (reference sequence). CDR3 bases: TGTGCCTGGAGAGGGGGGGAATACTATGGCTACACCTTC. This translates into CAWRGGEYYGYTF.

The V and J genes are TRBV5-4 and TRBJ2-2, with TRBD2 identical over 8 bases. The CDR3 is 16 amino acids. Germline-derived CDR1 and CDR2 are SGHNT and YYREEE (reference sequence). V lost 4 bases, J lost 6 bases, and 11 bases stayed unmatched. For the CDR3, the DNA is TGTGCCAGCAGCCCGCGTCCCGGGACTAGTGCCGGGGAGCTGTTTTTT. Its translation: CASSPRPGTSAGELFF.

The chain links TRBV7-2 to TRBJ1-2; TRBD1 agrees at 10 bases. After removal of 8 bases from V and 8 bases from J, the junction contained 11 bases not matched to a gene. The CDR3 covers 14 residues. Germline lookup yields CDR1 SGHTA and CDR2 FQGNSA. For the CDR3, the DNA is TGTGCCAGCGGCCTACGGACAGGGGGTTACGGCTACACCTTC. Protein sequence: CASGLRTGGYGYTF.

The rearrangement uses TRBV6-6 and TRBJ2-5, with TRBD2 matching over 11 bases. Germline V gene sequence: CDR1 MNHNY, CDR2 SVGAGI (reference sequence). The CDR3 extends over 18 amino acids. The trim removed 5 bases at V and 6 bases at J, leaving 17 bases unmatched. The CDR3 loop is CASSPPGRPTSGTKTQYF. In DNA, the CDR3 is TGTGCCAGCAGTCCTCCGGGTCGTCCGACTAGCGGGACAAAGACCCAGTACTTC.

The genes are TRBV7-2 and TRBJ2-7, with a weak D call TRBD1 (5 bases). Germline V CDR1 and CDR2: SGHTA, FQGNSA. The CDR3 length is 16 residues. Between the trimmed V and J ends, which lost 2 bases and 4 bases, there was a span of 18 bases. Written as DNA, the CDR3 is TGTGCCAGCAGCTTAAGGCAATCAGGGATTAGTTACGAGCAGTACTTC. It yields the protein CASSLRQSGISYEQYF.

The V and J genes are TRBV7-9 and TRBJ2-1, with TRBD1 as a possible D gene (6 bases). Trimming removed 5 bases from V and 6 bases from J, with 14 bases in between. CDR1 is SEHNR and CDR2 is FQNEAQ in the germline V gene (reference sequence). This CDR3 has 14 amino acids. The CDR3: CASSGIDRSNEQFF. The CDR3 bases are TGTGCCAGCAGCGGCATTGACAGGTCCAATGAGCAGTTCTTC.

The chain carries TRBV3-1 (or the pseudogene TRBV3-2) and TRBJ2-5, with D possibly TRBD2 on 6 matching bases. Deletions cut 0 bases from V and 2 bases from J, with 13 bases between. Germline CDR1 reads LGHDT; CDR2 reads YNNKEL (reference sequence). The CDR3 contains 16 residues. The CDR3 is CASSQDYNGGQETQYF. CDR3 DNA sequence: TGTGCCAGCAGCCAAGATTATAATGGGGGGCAAGAGACCCAGTACTTC.

This rearrangement joins TRBV19 to TRBJ1-1, with D possibly TRBD1 on 5 matching bases. The CDR3 has 13 amino acids. The V end lost 6 bases, the J end lost 5 bases, and 13 bases lay between the germline ends. Germline V gene sequence: CDR1 LNHDA, CDR2 SQIVND (reference sequence). The CDR3 sequence: CASSDLPGTEAFF. The CDR3 DNA reads TGTGCCAGTAGCGATTTGCCAGGGACTGAAGCTTTCTTT. The full variable domain, completed using reference TRBV19 and TRBJ1-1, is DGGITQSPKYLFRKEGQNVTLSCEQNLNHDAMYWYRQDPGQGLRLIYYSQIVNDFQKGDIAEGYSVSREKKESFPLTVTSAQKNPTAFYLCASSDLPGTEAFFGQGTRLTVV.

The chain links TRBV7-2 to TRBJ2-2; D unresolved. The V gene lost 1 base and the J gene lost 1 base, with 4 bases spanning the gap. In germline, CDR1 is SGHTA, CDR2 FQGNSA. The CDR3 is 14 residues long. In DNA, the CDR3 is TGTGCCAGCAGCTTAGATCAGAACACCGGGGAGCTGTTTTTT. Translation gives CASSLDQNTGELFF. The whole variable domain, remainder taken from reference TRBV7-2 and TRBJ2-2, is GAGVSQSPSNKVTEKGKDVELRCDPISGHTALYWYRQSLGQGLEFLIYFQGNSAPDKSGLPSDRFSAERTGGSVSTLTIQRTQQEDSAVYLCASSLDQNTGELFFGEGSRLTVL.

This clone occurred a few times. The rearrangement uses TRBV10-3 and TRBJ2-2; 13 nucleotides agree with TRBD2. There are 14 residues in the CDR3. Germline assignment: CDR1 ENHRY and CDR2 SYGVKD. With 9 bases clipped from V and 6 bases from J, the junction kept 4 bases outside the gene matches. CDR3 bases: TGTGCCATGACTAGCGGGAGGAGCGCCGGGGAGCTGTTTTTT. Amino acid sequence: CAMTSGRSAGELFF.

The V and J genes are TRBV2 and TRBJ1-1; 12 nucleotides match TRBD1. The CDR3 runs to 15 residues. Trimming removed 5 bases from V and 5 bases from J; junction bases left unmatched: 6. Germline V lookup: CDR1 SNHLY, CDR2 FYNNEI. The CDR3: CASSYGTGGSTEAFF. CDR3 DNA: TGTGCCAGCAGTTACGGGACAGGGGGCAGTACTGAAGCTTTCTTT. The variable domain in full, with the rest retrieved from reference TRBV2 and TRBJ1-1, is EPEVTQTPSHQVTQMGQEVILRCVPISNHLYFYWYRQILGQKVEFLVSFYNNEISEKSEIFDDQFSVERPDGSNFTLKIRSTKLEDSAMYFCASSYGTGGSTEAFFGQGTRLTVV.

The V and J genes are TRBV19 and TRBJ2-5; 7 nucleotides agree with TRBD1. CDR1 is LNHDA and CDR2 is SQIVND in the germline V gene (reference sequence). With 3 bases clipped from V and 5 bases from J, the junction kept 6 bases outside the gene matches. The CDR3 totals 14 residues. The CDR3 DNA is TGTGCCAGTAGTATCGAGGGGGCCGGGGAGACCCAGTACTTC. This codes for CASSIEGAGETQYF.

This chain joins TRBV19 and TRBJ1-1, with a possible D match to TRBD1 (6 bases). Germline assignment: CDR1 LNHDA and CDR2 SQIVND (reference sequence). CDR3 size: 14 residues. Trimming took 9 bases from V and 4 from J, leaving 18 bases between them. Here the CDR3 DNA reads TGTGCCAGCTTGAACAGGGTGTCAGGCACTGAAGCTTTCTTT. It specifies CASLNRVSGTEAFF.

This chain uses TRBV3-1 (or the pseudogene TRBV3-2) with TRBJ1-1; D ambiguous. CDR3 length equals 11 residues. Germline V gene sequence: CDR1 LGHDT, CDR2 YNNKEL (reference sequence). The V end was cut by 4 bases, the J end by 7 bases, with 7 bases between. This CDR3 is CASSRGSEAFF. CDR3 DNA sequence: TGTGCCAGCAGCCGAGGCAGTGAAGCTTTCTTT.

The rearrangement links TRBV19 to TRBJ1-5, with 9 bases matching TRBD1. V lost 8 bases and J lost 7; bases outside the gene matches: 12. CDR3 length: 15 residues. CDR1 and CDR2 from the germline V gene are LNHDA and SQIVND (reference sequence). The CDR3 DNA is TGTGCCAGTCACTTTGGGACAGGGATGGGACAGCCCCAGCATTTT. Its translation is CASHFGTGMGQPQHF.

The V gene is TRBV15, the J gene TRBJ1-6; possibly TRBD1 for D (6 bases). This CDR3 has 17 amino acids. The V end was cut by 2 bases, the J end by 6 bases, with 17 bases between. Germline assignment: CDR1 LNHNV and CDR2 YYDKDF (reference sequence). The CDR3 here is CATSRPTQGGGNSPLHF. The DNA for the CDR3 is TGTGCCACCAGCAGACCCACACAGGGAGGGGGTAATTCACCCCTCCACTTT.

This clone was seen only once. The genes are TRBV20-1 and TRBJ1-2, with 7 bases aligning to TRBD1. The germline V gene encodes CDR1 DFQATT and CDR2 SNEGSKA (reference sequence). The CDR3 loop spans 14 amino acids. The V gene end was trimmed by 3 bases and the J gene end by 3 bases; junction bases not matched to a gene: 7. The CDR3 sequence is CSASTTGNDYGYTF. The DNA for the CDR3 is TGCAGTGCTAGTACGACAGGGAATGACTATGGCTACACCTTC.

The chain couples TRBV3-1 (or the pseudogene TRBV3-2) to TRBJ2-5, with TRBD2 matching over 7 bases. Per the germline V gene, CDR1 is LGHDT and CDR2 is YNNKEL (reference sequence). This CDR3 has 14 residues. Trimming removed 6 bases from V and 2 bases from J; junction bases left unmatched: 6. CDR3 nucleotide sequence: TGTGCCAGCAGTCTCTCTAGCGGACAAGAGACCCAGTACTTC. Amino acids: CASSLSSGQETQYF.

As DNA, the CDR3 is TGTGCCACCAGCAGGGGAGGGGGAACCGGGGAGCTGTTTTTT. Its translation is CATSRGGGTGELFF. This chain links TRBV15 with TRBJ2-2; possibly TRBD2 for D (7 bases). The CDR3 runs 14 residues. In germline, CDR1 is LNHNV, CDR2 YYDKDF (reference sequence). Trimming left V 3 bases short and J 5 bases short, with 10 bases between.

The chain links TRBV27 to TRBJ2-1, with TRBD2 matching over 10 bases. Looked up from germline, CDR1 is MNHEY and CDR2 is SMNVEV (reference sequence). Trimming took 0 bases from V and 6 from J; bases not matched to a gene: 8. The CDR3 length is 17 residues. CDR3 bases: TGTGCCAGCAGTTTATCGAGAAGCGGGAGGGCCGTCAATGAGCAGTTCTTC. It yields the protein CASSLSRSGRAVNEQFF.

Worth noting for this clone: The same CDR3 arises from other DNA sequences in this sample as well. The rearrangement links TRBV6-1 to TRBJ1-5; TRBD1 matches at 7 bases. Germline-derived CDR1 and CDR2 are MNHNS and SASEGT. The length of the CDR3 is 14 residues. V lost 1 base and J lost 5; bases outside the gene matches: 2. CDR3 protein: CASSEGQGYQPQHF. The CDR3 DNA is TGTGCCAGCAGTGAAGGACAGGGTTATCAGCCCCAGCATTTT.